A selection of T cell receptor beta chains follows, all from one sample in a study of somatic mutations in cytotoxic T cells in rheumatoid arthritis. TCRdb's copy holds only in-frame clones and misses some; the assay was immunoSEQ multiplex PCR. The repertoire holds about 11,000 clones, with 70% to 85% as singletons. Sequencing input: CD8+ T cells sorted from blood. The receptors derive from a middle-aged woman in good health. CDR3s include the opening cysteine and the closing phenylalanine or tryptophan. The order of the fields is D gene, J gene, V gene, clone size, CDR3 DNA, CDR3 protein. A D gene is named only where the DNA matches it firmly. Expanded clones get a size class; other rows say once, few or many, or leave the size out.

d_gene: TRBD2; j_gene: TRBJ2-1; v_gene: TRBV19; abundance: NA; CDR3nt: TGTGCCAGTAGTCCTCTAGCGGGGGGCCTTTCTATTCACGAGCAGTTCTTC; CDR3aa: CASSPLAGGLSIHEQFF
d_gene: NA; j_gene: TRBJ1-1; v_gene: TRBV4-1; abundance: few; CDR3nt: TGCGCCAGCAGCCAAGGTGGGAACACTGAAGCTTTCTTT; CDR3aa: CASSQGGNTEAFF
d_gene: NA; j_gene: TRBJ1-1; v_gene: TRBV12-5; abundance: once; CDR3nt: TGTGCTAGTGGTCCCGGGTTGACCACGAACACTGAAGCTTTCTTT; CDR3aa: CASGPGLTTNTEAFF
d_gene: NA; j_gene: TRBJ1-2; v_gene: TRBV6-6; abundance: few; CDR3nt: TGTGCCAGCAGCCATATGTGGGGGAGCTATAACTATGGCTACACCTTC; CDR3aa: CASSHMWGSYNYGYTF
d_gene: NA; j_gene: TRBJ1-4; v_gene: TRBV2; abundance: NA; CDR3nt: TGTGCCAGCAGTGACCCAGGGGCAGGCATTGAAAAACTGTTTTTT; CDR3aa: CASSDPGAGIEKLFF
d_gene: NA; j_gene: TRBJ1-1; v_gene: TRBV29-1; abundance: NA; CDR3nt: TGCAGCGTTGTGGCTCTGAACACTGAAGCTTTCTTT; CDR3aa: CSVVALNTEAFF
d_gene: TRBD1; j_gene: TRBJ1-5; v_gene: TRBV7-4; abundance: once; CDR3nt: TGTGCCAGCAGCTTAGGAGGCCGGGGAACAGGGGGCAATCAGCCCCAGCATTTT; CDR3aa: CASSLGGRGTGGNQPQHF
d_gene: NA; j_gene: TRBJ1-5; v_gene: TRBV19; abundance: NA; CDR3nt: TGTGCCAGTAGCACTAAACTCCATCAGCCCCAGCATTTT; CDR3aa: CASSTKLHQPQHF
d_gene: TRBD1; j_gene: TRBJ2-5; v_gene: TRBV4-1; abundance: NA; CDR3nt: TGCGCCAGCAGCAAACGGGACAGGGGGGATGGAGAGACCCAGTACTTC; CDR3aa: CASSKRDRGDGETQYF
d_gene: TRBD2; j_gene: TRBJ2-1; v_gene: TRBV7-2; abundance: NA; CDR3nt: TGTGCCAGCAGCTTAGCGGGAAGACTAGCGGGAGGGTCCTACAATGAGCAGTTCTTC; CDR3aa: CASSLAGRLAGGSYNEQFF
d_gene: NA; j_gene: TRBJ1-2; v_gene: TRBV29-1; abundance: NA; CDR3nt: TGCAGCGTTCGGCCACGGAGGGCGACCTATGGCTACACCTTC; CDR3aa: CSVRPRRATYGYTF
d_gene: NA; j_gene: TRBJ2-1; v_gene: TRBV4-3; abundance: NA; CDR3nt: TGCGCCAGCAGCCAAGCACTAGACCGCAATGAGCAGTTCTTC; CDR3aa: CASSQALDRNEQFF
d_gene: TRBD1; j_gene: TRBJ1-1; v_gene: TRBV25-1; abundance: few; CDR3nt: TGTGCCAGCAGCTTAGGACAGGGTCACACTGAAGCTTTCTTT; CDR3aa: CASSLGQGHTEAFF
d_gene: NA; j_gene: TRBJ2-7; v_gene: TRBV11-3; abundance: few; CDR3nt: TGTGCCAGCAGCTTAGCGGGGAGAACTAGCCTCTACGAGCAGTACTTC; CDR3aa: CASSLAGRTSLYEQYF
d_gene: TRBD1; j_gene: TRBJ1-1; v_gene: TRBV2; abundance: NA; CDR3nt: TGTGCCAGCAGTTCCCCAGGGGGCGAATCTGAAGCTTTCTTT; CDR3aa: CASSSPGGESEAFF
d_gene: NA; j_gene: TRBJ1-1; v_gene: TRBV5-1; abundance: NA; CDR3nt: TGCGCCAGCGGTAACACAGGGAACACTGAAGCTTTCTTT; CDR3aa: CASGNTGNTEAFF
d_gene: NA; j_gene: TRBJ2-2; v_gene: TRBV7-9; abundance: NA; CDR3nt: TGTGCCAGCAGCTTAGTGGTTCGGTGGGAGCTGTTTTTT; CDR3aa: CASSLVVRWELFF
d_gene: NA; j_gene: TRBJ1-1; v_gene: TRBV19; abundance: NA; CDR3nt: TGTGCCAGTAGTGGGACCGGGACGAACACTGAAGCTTTCTTT; CDR3aa: CASSGTGTNTEAFF
d_gene: NA; j_gene: TRBJ2-2; v_gene: TRBV27; abundance: few; CDR3nt: TGTGCCAGCAGTTTAGGGGAGAACACCGGGGAGCTGTTTTTT; CDR3aa: CASSLGENTGELFF
d_gene: NA; j_gene: TRBJ2-2; v_gene: TRBV7-9; abundance: NA; CDR3nt: TGTGCCAGCAGCCCTGGACTCCCGCGGACCGGGGAGCTGTTTTTT; CDR3aa: CASSPGLPRTGELFF
d_gene: NA; j_gene: TRBJ1-5; v_gene: TRBV28; abundance: NA; CDR3nt: TGTGCCAGCAGTGCAGGGTATGGCAATCAGCCCCAGCATTTT; CDR3aa: CASSAGYGNQPQHF
d_gene: NA; j_gene: TRBJ1-2; v_gene: TRBV5-6; abundance: NA; CDR3nt: TGTGCCAGCAGTCGGACGGGGGGGATGGATGGCTACACCTTC; CDR3aa: CASSRTGGMDGYTF
d_gene: NA; j_gene: TRBJ1-1; v_gene: TRBV29-1; abundance: NA; CDR3nt: TGCAGCGTTGAGGAGGGGAACACTGAAGCTTTCTTT; CDR3aa: CSVEEGNTEAFF
d_gene: NA; j_gene: TRBJ2-5; v_gene: TRBV6-6; abundance: NA; CDR3nt: TGTGCCACCTCCTTTGGGCAGGGTCAAGAGACCCAGTACTTC; CDR3aa: CATSFGQGQETQYF
d_gene: NA; j_gene: TRBJ1-2; v_gene: TRBV9; abundance: few; CDR3nt: TGTGCCAGCAGCCAGTGGACCGGGGGCTATGGCTACACCTTC; CDR3aa: CASSQWTGGYGYTF
d_gene: TRBD1; j_gene: TRBJ1-5; v_gene: TRBV14; abundance: NA; CDR3nt: TGTGCCAGCAGTTCTATCCGGGACAGGGATCAGCCCCAGCATTTT; CDR3aa: CASSSIRDRDQPQHF